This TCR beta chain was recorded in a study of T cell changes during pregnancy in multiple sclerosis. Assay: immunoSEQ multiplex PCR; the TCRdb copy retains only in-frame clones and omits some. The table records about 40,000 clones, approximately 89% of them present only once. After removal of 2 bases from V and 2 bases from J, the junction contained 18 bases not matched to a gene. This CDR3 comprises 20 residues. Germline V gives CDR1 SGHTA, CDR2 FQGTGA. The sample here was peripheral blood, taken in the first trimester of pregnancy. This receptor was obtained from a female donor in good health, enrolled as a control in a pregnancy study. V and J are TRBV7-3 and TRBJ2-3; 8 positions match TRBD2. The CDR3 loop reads CASSLGVGSGNRTNTDTQYF. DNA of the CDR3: TGTGCCAGCAGCTTAGGGGTGGGTAGCGGGAACCGAACCAACACAGATACGCAGTATTTT.